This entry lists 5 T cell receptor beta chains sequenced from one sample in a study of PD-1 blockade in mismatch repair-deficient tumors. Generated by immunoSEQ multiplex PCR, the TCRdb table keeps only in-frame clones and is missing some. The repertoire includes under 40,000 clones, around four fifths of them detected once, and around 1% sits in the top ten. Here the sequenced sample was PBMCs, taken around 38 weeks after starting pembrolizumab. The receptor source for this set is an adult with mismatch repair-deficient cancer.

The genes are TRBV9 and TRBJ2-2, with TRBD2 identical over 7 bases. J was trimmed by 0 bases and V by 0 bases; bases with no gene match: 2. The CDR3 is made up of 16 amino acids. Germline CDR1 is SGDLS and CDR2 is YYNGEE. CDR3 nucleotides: TGTGCCAGCAGCGTAGAGGCGGGAGCGAACACCGGGGAGCTGTTTTTT. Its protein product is CASSVEAGANTGELFF.

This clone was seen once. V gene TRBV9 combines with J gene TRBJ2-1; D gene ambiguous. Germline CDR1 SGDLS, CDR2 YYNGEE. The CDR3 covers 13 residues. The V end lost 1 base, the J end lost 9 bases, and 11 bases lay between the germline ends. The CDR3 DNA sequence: TGTGCCAGCAGCGTAAGTGTTAGCTTTGAGCAGTTCTTC. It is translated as CASSVSVSFEQFF.

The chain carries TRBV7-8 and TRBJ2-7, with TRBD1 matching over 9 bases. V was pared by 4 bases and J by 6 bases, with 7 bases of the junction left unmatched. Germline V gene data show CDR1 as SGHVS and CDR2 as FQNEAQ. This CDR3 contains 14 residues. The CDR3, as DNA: TGTGCCAGCAGCTGGGACAGGGAACCTGCCGAGCAGTACTTC. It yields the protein CASSWDREPAEQYF.

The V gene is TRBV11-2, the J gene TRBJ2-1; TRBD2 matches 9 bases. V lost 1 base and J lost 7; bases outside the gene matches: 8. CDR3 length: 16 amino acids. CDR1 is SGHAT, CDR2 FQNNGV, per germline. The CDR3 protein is CASSLAPSGTENEQFF. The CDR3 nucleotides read TGTGCCAGCAGCTTAGCGCCTAGCGGGACTGAAAATGAGCAGTTCTTC. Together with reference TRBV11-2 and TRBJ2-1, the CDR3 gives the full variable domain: EAGVAQSPRYKIIEKRQSVAFWCNPISGHATLYWYQQILGQGPKLLIQFQNNGVVDDSQLPKDRFSAERLKGVDSTLKIQPAKLEDSAVYLCASSLAPSGTENEQFFGPGTRLTVL.

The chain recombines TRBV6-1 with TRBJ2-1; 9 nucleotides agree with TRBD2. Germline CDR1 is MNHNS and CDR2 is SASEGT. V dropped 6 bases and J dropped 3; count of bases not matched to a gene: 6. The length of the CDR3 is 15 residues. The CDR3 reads CASSQREAVYNEQFF. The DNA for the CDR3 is TGTGCCAGCAGCCAGCGGGAGGCCGTCTACAATGAGCAGTTCTTC.